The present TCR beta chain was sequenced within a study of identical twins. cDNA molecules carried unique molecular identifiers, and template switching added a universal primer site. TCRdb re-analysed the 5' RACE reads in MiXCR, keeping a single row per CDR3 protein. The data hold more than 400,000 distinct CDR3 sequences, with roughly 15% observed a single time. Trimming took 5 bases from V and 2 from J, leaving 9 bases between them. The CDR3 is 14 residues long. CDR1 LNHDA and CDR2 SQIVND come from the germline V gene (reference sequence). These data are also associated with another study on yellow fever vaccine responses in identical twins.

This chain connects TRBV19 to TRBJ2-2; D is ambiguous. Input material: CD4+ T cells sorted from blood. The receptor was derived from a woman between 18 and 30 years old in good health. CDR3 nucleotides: TGTGCCAGTAGTGAACTCACCAACACCGGGGAGCTGTTTTTT. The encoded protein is CASSELTNTGELFF.